These T cell receptor beta chains were read from a single sample in a study of blood T cell repertoires in COVID-19. The method was immunoSEQ multiplex PCR; TCRdb's version includes in-frame clones alone and lacks a portion of them. The repertoire has about 200,000 clones, approximately 90% of them found once; the top ten carry 1.2%. What was sequenced was PBMCs or T cells enriched from blood (not recorded which). The receptors come from a man in his thirties or forties who had recovered from COVID-19. Both conserved end residues are part of each CDR3. The D gene is left open where the match is weak. Clone size is shown for a subset of rows, as once, few, many or a class of expanded clone.

abundance,v_gene,d_gene,j_gene,CDR3nt,CDR3aa
.,TRBV4-3,TRBD1,TRBJ1-2,TGCGCCAGCAGCGCCCACAGGGGTAACTATGGCTACACCTTC,CASSAHRGNYGYTF
.,TRBV3-1/TRBV3-2,.,TRBJ2-2,TGTGCCAGCAGCCAAGGGCTAGCGAGTGGGACCGGGGAGCTGTTTTTT,CASSQGLASGTGELFF
.,TRBV6-5,TRBD1,TRBJ2-3,TGTGCCAGCAGTACAGGACAGGGCTCAGATACGCAGTATTTT,CASSTGQGSDTQYF
.,TRBV9,.,TRBJ1-2,TGTGCCAGCAGCCCCAGCGGAACGGCTAACTATGGCTACACCTTC,CASSPSGTANYGYTF
.,TRBV28,TRBD2,TRBJ2-7,TGTGCCAGCAGAATACACAGACTAGCGGACAACTCCTACGAGCAGTACTTC,CASRIHRLADNSYEQYF
once,TRBV2,TRBD1,TRBJ1-1,TGTGCCAGCAGTGGGGACAGGGACGGTGAAGCTTTCTTT,CASSGDRDGEAFF
.,TRBV4-1,.,TRBJ2-3,TGCGCCAGCAGCCAAGAGATAACGGGAAGGGGGACAGATACGCAGTATTTT,CASSQEITGRGTDTQYF
.,TRBV15,.,TRBJ2-2,TGTGCCACCAGCAGAGATCGCCTCGGCGGGGAGCTGTTTTTT,CATSRDRLGGELFF
.,TRBV11-2,TRBD2,TRBJ2-1,TGTGCCAGCAGACCGACCGGGACTAGCGGGAGTTCTAATGAGCAGTTCTTC,CASRPTGTSGSSNEQFF
.,TRBV19,.,TRBJ1-2,TGTGCCAGTAGACACGCCGGGACACTTAACTATGGCTACACCTTC,CASRHAGTLNYGYTF
.,TRBV11-2,TRBD2,TRBJ2-1,TGTGCCAGCAGCCTCGCGACTAGCAACAGGGAGCAGTTCTTC,CASSLATSNREQFF
.,TRBV5-4,TRBD1,TRBJ2-7,TGTGCCAGCAGCACCGGACAGGCGAGCTCCTACGAGCAGTACTTC,CASSTGQASSYEQYF
.,TRBV7-8,.,TRBJ2-7,TGTGCCAGCAGCTTATTCGGCAGGGTCGACTACGAGCAGTACTTC,CASSLFGRVDYEQYF